These 11 T cell receptor beta chains originate from one sample sequenced in a study of control samples from healthy donors and cancer patients. Sequencing used immunoSEQ multiplex PCR; TCRdb keeps in-frame clones, though not all of them. The profile shows tens of thousands of clones, around 93% of them singletons. Sequencing was performed on blood. The receptors derive from a woman aged 25 to 39 in good health.

V usage is TRBV14 and J usage is TRBJ1-4; 7 bases fit TRBD1. The germline V gene encodes CDR1 SGHDN and CDR2 FVKESK. V lost 5 bases to trimming and J lost 0 bases; unmatched junction nucleotides: 9. The CDR3 runs 17 residues. CDR3 sequence reads: CASSDSGGVATNEKLFF. Written as DNA, the CDR3 is TGTGCCAGCAGCGATTCAGGGGGAGTTGCAACTAATGAAAAACTGTTTTTT.

This rearrangement joins TRBV7-9 to TRBJ1-6; D is possibly TRBD1 (5 bases). Trimming took off 4 bases at V and 5 bases at J, with 18 bases between the two ends. Germline CDR1 is SEHNR and CDR2 is FQNEAQ (reference sequence). This CDR3 has 17 residues. The CDR3 loop is CASSSRNRDGDNSPLHF. In nucleotides, the CDR3 is TGTGCCAGCAGCTCGAGGAACCGGGACGGAGATAATTCACCCCTCCACTTT.

The chain links TRBV9 to TRBJ2-1; D gene unclear. The CDR3 runs to 13 residues. V lost 0 bases, J lost 7 bases, and 8 bases lay in between. The germline V gene has CDR1 SGDLS and CDR2 YYNGEE. As DNA, the CDR3 is TGTGCCAGCAGCGTAGGGGCCGCTAATGAGCAGTTCTTC. This translates into CASSVGAANEQFF.

V usage is TRBV7-8 and J usage is TRBJ2-2; the match to TRBD1 covers 11 bases. Germline V gene data show CDR1 as SGHVS and CDR2 as FQNEAQ. The length of the CDR3 is 17 residues. Unmatched junction bases numbered 11, after V lost 6 bases and J lost 5 bases. The CDR3 DNA reads TGTGCCAGCAGGCTGGGACAGGGGGAAGGAGGGACCGGGGAGCTGTTTTTT. Residues: CASRLGQGEGGTGELFF.

This clone was observed a single time. This sequence joins TRBV11-3 and TRBJ2-1; 11 bases are shared with TRBD1. Germline V lookup: CDR1 SGHNT, CDR2 YENEEA. The V segment lost 3 bases and the J segment 8 bases; nucleotides outside the gene matches: 6. The CDR3 is 15 residues long. CDR3 in DNA: TGTGCCAGCAGCTTTTGGACAGGGGGCTCGGATGAGCAGTTCTTC. This codes for CASSFWTGGSDEQFF.

The chain links TRBV6-4 to TRBJ1-3; D may be TRBD1 (6 bases). CDR3 length equals 13 residues. Germline CDR1 and CDR2: MRHNA and SNTAGT. The V and J ends lost 6 bases and 1 base respectively, with 7 bases between them. In nucleotides, the CDR3 is TGTGCCAGCAGAACAGGGTCTGGAAACACCATATATTTT. As protein: CASRTGSGNTIYF.

This clone was found once. The germline gene is not matched at one end of the junction; a read error may be the cause. The chain carries TRBV19 and TRBJ1-2; TRBD1 might be the D (5 bases). Germline assignment: CDR1 LNHDA and CDR2 SQIVND (reference sequence). The CDR3 runs 13 residues. The chain's CDR3 is CANSLRDRNGYTF. CDR3 nucleotides: TGTGCCAATAGTCTCCGGGACCGGAACGGCTACACCTTC.

The V gene is TRBV11-2, the J gene TRBJ2-7; 9 bases line up with TRBD1. CDR1 SGHAT and CDR2 FQNNGV come from the germline V gene. This CDR3 region has 15 residues. V shed 5 bases, J shed 1 base, and the junction held 6 bases outside the gene matches. As DNA, the CDR3 is TGTGCCAGCAGCGCCGGGACAGGGAAATCCTACGAGCAGTACGTC. Amino acid sequence: CASSAGTGKSYEQYV.

This clone showed up just a few times. J is TRBJ1-2 and V is TRBV10-3, with 10 nucleotides matching TRBD1. The V segment lost 0 bases and the J segment 8 bases; nucleotides outside the gene matches: 12. Germline CDR1 and CDR2: ENHRY and SYGVKD. The CDR3 contains 17 residues. The CDR3 region is CAISESGRTGGSEGYTF. CDR3 DNA: TGTGCCATCAGTGAGTCTGGGCGGACAGGGGGATCAGAGGGCTACACCTTC.

The chain joins TRBV5-1 to TRBJ2-7, with D perhaps matching TRBD2 (5 bases). V shed 1 base and J shed 8 bases, with 19 bases lying between them. This CDR3 has 15 residues. CDR1 and CDR2 from the germline V gene are SGHRS and YFSETQ. CDR3 sequence reads: CASSLSQVPSGQQYF. In nucleotides, the CDR3 is TGCGCCAGCAGCTTGTCGCAGGTCCCGAGCGGACAGCAGTACTTC.

For the CDR3, the DNA is TGTGCCAGCAGCGTGCGTCGGGACAGCATGAACACTGAAGCTTTCTTT. This codes for CASSVRRDSMNTEAFF. This chain connects TRBV5-4 to TRBJ1-1; 7 nucleotides match TRBD1. CDR1 is SGHNT and CDR2 is YYREEE in the germline V gene (reference sequence). V shed 4 bases, J shed 0 bases, and the junction held 9 bases outside the gene matches. The CDR3 loop spans 16 amino acids.